This TCR beta chain was retrieved from a study of T cell repertoires in cytomegalovirus infection. Study-level information: Recently identified HLA-C-restricted and well-studied HLA-B-restricted CMV epitopes were used. Evidence of both CMV infection and a matching HLA type came from public TCR beta signatures. Whole-study findings and limits: Frequencies of public TCR beta families were cumulated, and this identified carriers of CMV plus the relevant HLA. Dominant in the ex vivo response were TCR beta clonotypes restricted by HLA-C and specific for CMV.

CDR1 MNHEY and CDR2 SMNVEV come from the germline V gene (reference sequence). This CDR3 region has 15 residues. J gave up 14 bases and V 5 bases, and 11 bases lay outside the gene matches. This clonotype was recorded once. Its antigen is currently unknown. Each CDR3 protein is one row after TCRdb ran MiXCR on the reads. The sample has 900,000 to 950,000 distinct CDR3 sequences; 31% are singletons. The input for sequencing was cultured CD8+ T cells from PBMCs, taken from culture after CMV antigen stimulation. The receptor was isolated from a human donor in good health (CMV status not recorded). Some clones in this sample may be carry-over from other donors' samples. The chain couples TRBV27 to TRBJ2-2, with TRBD2 matching 13 bases. This chain's CDR3 is CASSEGTSGVRGLFF. The CDR3 nucleotides read TGTGCCAGCAGTGAAGGGACTAGCGGGGTGCGGGGCCTGTTTTTT.